The 15 T cell receptor beta chains listed next were all sequenced from one sample in a study. Using its own MiXCR run on the 5' RACE reads, TCRdb lists one record per CDR3 protein. The top ten hold around 11% of the sample, which has approximately 11,000 distinct CDR3 sequences, more than 45% seen once. The sample taken for sequencing was tumor-infiltrating naive CD4+ T cells sorted from the breast tumor. Sample subset: naive CD4+ T cells, CD4+CD45RA+CD25-. The receptors shown here come from a female donor with breast cancer.

This clonotype qualifies as medium-sized (0.01 to 0.1%). The chain recombines TRBV29-1 with TRBJ1-2; D is undetermined. Per germline, CDR1 SQVTM and CDR2 ANQGSEA. V lost 7 bases and J lost 7, with 10 bases in between. There are 10 residues in the CDR3. The CDR3 coding sequence is TGCAGCGCTCGAAACGGTGGCTACACCTTC. It specifies CSARNGGYTF.

This chain uses TRBV5-6 with TRBJ2-1, with unresolved D. CDR1 and CDR2 from the germline V gene are SGHDT and YYEEEE. Trimming pared 1 base from V and 3 bases from J, leaving 5 bases between. The CDR3 has 13 residues. The chain's CDR3 is CASSLPSYNEQFF. In DNA, the CDR3 is TGTGCCAGCAGCTTGCCCAGCTACAATGAGCAGTTCTTC.

The rearrangement links TRBV4-3 to TRBJ2-1, with D possibly matching TRBD2 (5 bases). V lost 1 base, J lost 9 bases, and 7 bases lay in between. Germline CDR1 LGHNA, CDR2 YSLEER. The CDR3 has 12 amino acids. DNA for the CDR3: TGCGCCAGCAGCCAAGCTGGGAGTGAGCAGTTCTTC. As protein: CASSQAGSEQFF.

V is TRBV7-2 and J is TRBJ2-5; D unresolved. Trimming cost V 5 bases and J 5 bases, with 21 bases left between them. The germline gives CDR1 SGHTA, CDR2 FQGNSA. The CDR3 loop spans 16 amino acids. The CDR3 coding sequence is TGTGCCAGCAGCCTAGACGCGCGTCTCCGTGGGGAGACCCAGTACTTC. This sequence encodes CASSLDARLRGETQYF.

In its sample, this clonotype was seen a few times. Written as DNA, the CDR3 is TGTGCCAGCAGACCCGGGGCCCCCTCTGAAGCTTTCTTT. It translates to CASRPGAPSEAFF. The chain carries TRBV6-2 or TRBV6-3 and TRBJ1-1, with D perhaps TRBD1 (5 bases). With 6 bases removed from V and 6 bases from J, the gap between germline ends came to 14 bases. The CDR3 is 13 amino acids. Germline V gives CDR1 MNHEY, CDR2 SVGEGT.

The chain carries TRBV20-1 and TRBJ2-7, with 7 bases that match TRBD1. The CDR3 consists of 14 residues. V lost 5 bases, J lost 3 bases, and 10 bases stayed unmatched. Germline assignment: CDR1 DFQATT and CDR2 SNEGSKA (reference sequence). Written as DNA, the CDR3 is TGCAGTGCTGTCGCGACAGGGCTCAACTACGAGCAGTACTTC. This translates into CSAVATGLNYEQYF.

This clonotype appeared a few times. The chain couples TRBV29-1 to TRBJ2-1, with D uncertain. Per germline, CDR1 SQVTM and CDR2 ANQGSEA. Trimming shortened V by 4 bases and J by 7 bases, and 11 bases separated the two germline ends. This CDR3 is built from 12 residues. Here the CDR3 reads CSVVTYGNEQFF. The CDR3 DNA follows: TGCAGCGTTGTAACCTACGGGAATGAGCAGTTCTTC.

V and J are TRBV20-1 and TRBJ2-5; TRBD1 aligns across 8 bases. Germline V lookup: CDR1 DFQATT, CDR2 SNEGSKA (reference sequence). Trimming cost V 1 base and J 1 base; bases outside gene matches: 8. The CDR3 has 16 amino acids. This CDR3 reads CSARGWTGPSQETQYF. In DNA form, the CDR3 reads TGCAGTGCTAGAGGCTGGACAGGGCCCTCCCAAGAGACCCAGTACTTC.

The V and J genes are TRBV20-1 and TRBJ2-4; 9 bases align to TRBD1. CDR1 and CDR2 from the germline V gene are DFQATT and SNEGSKA (reference sequence). V gave up 3 bases and J gave up 4 bases; unmatched junction bases: 4. The CDR3 spans 14 residues. Written as DNA, the CDR3 is TGCAGTGCTAGCTGGGGACAGGGAAAAAACATTCAGTACTTC. Translated: CSASWGQGKNIQYF.

The chain recombines TRBV20-1 with TRBJ2-3; 13 nucleotides match TRBD2. Trimming took 4 bases from V and 4 from J; bases not matched to a gene: 14. The CDR3 contains 18 residues. Germline CDR1 is DFQATT and CDR2 is SNEGSKA (reference sequence). CDR3 DNA: TGCAGTGCTACCCCGACTAGCGGGAGGCTTGTGAGGGCAGATACGCAGTATTTT. Protein sequence: CSATPTSGRLVRADTQYF.

The chain is built from TRBV6-5 and TRBJ2-7; 9 bases fit TRBD2. CDR1 and CDR2 from the germline V gene are MNHEY and SVGAGI. J lost 4 bases, V lost 6 bases, and 10 bases had no gene match. The CDR3 is made up of 15 amino acids. The CDR3, as DNA: TGTGCCAGCAGAGCCGGCCCTAGCGGGATATACGAGCAGTACGTC. Translating it yields CASRAGPSGIYEQYV.

This chain connects TRBV12-3 or TRBV12-4 to TRBJ1-1; D not certain. The CDR3 is made up of 14 amino acids. V shed 2 bases and J shed 5 bases, with 12 bases lying between them. CDR3 protein: CASSLLTPGTEAFF. DNA for the CDR3: TGTGCCAGCAGTTTATTGACCCCCGGGACTGAAGCTTTCTTT.

The chain employs TRBV5-6 and TRBJ1-1, with TRBD1 as a possible D gene (6 bases). CDR3 length equals 14 residues. Trimming removed 4 bases at V and 8 bases at J, with 18 bases between. Germline V gene data show CDR1 as SGHDT and CDR2 as YYEEEE. As DNA, the CDR3 is TGTGCCAGCAGCACTGTTGAGGGCGGGGGCGAAGCTTTCTTT. It is translated as CASSTVEGGGEAFF.

This clonotype was counted between two and nine times. The chain carries TRBV18 and TRBJ2-1; a weak D match, TRBD2 (6 bases). Germline lookup yields CDR1 KGHSH and CDR2 LQKENI. The V end was cut by 1 base, the J end by 9 bases, with 7 bases between. The CDR3 is 12 residues long. For the CDR3, the DNA is TGTGCCAGCTCACCACAGGGAGGTGAGCAGTTCTTC. The encoded protein is CASSPQGGEQFF.

In its sample, this clonotype was seen a few times. CDR3 sequence reads: CAARGGAGNYNEQFF. CDR3 DNA sequence: TGTGCCGCAAGAGGGGGAGCGGGAAACTACAATGAGCAGTTCTTC. The J gene is TRBJ2-1, the V gene TRBV6-1; TRBD2 might be the D (7 bases). This CDR3 has 15 amino acids. V lost 11 bases, J lost 3 bases, and 20 bases lay in between. Germline CDR1 reads MNHNS; CDR2 reads SASEGT.